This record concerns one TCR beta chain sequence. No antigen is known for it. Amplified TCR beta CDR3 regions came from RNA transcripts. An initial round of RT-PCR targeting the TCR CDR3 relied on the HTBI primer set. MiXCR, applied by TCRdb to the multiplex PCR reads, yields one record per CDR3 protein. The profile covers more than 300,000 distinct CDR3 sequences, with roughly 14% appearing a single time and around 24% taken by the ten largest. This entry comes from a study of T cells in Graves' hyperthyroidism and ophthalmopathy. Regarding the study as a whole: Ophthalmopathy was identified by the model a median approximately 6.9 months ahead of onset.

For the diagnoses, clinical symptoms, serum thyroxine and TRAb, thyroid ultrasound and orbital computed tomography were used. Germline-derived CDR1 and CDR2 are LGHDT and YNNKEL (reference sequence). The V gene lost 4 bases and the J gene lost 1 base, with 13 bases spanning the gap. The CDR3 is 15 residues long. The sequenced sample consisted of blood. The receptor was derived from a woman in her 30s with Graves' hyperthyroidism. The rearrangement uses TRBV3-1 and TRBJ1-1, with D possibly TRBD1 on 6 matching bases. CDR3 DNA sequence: TGTGCCAGCAGCCCGCAGGGGATTACGAACACTGAAGCTTTCTTT. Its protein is CASSPQGITNTEAFF.